The clone carrying this T cell receptor (beta chain) was detected ten times or more. Described time point: healthy volunteer bleed at 2 weeks. Extraction of total RNA was performed on unfractionated whole blood. Germline V CDR1 and CDR2: SGDLS, YYNGEE. CDR3 length equals 13 residues. Trimming removed 4 bases from V and 8 bases from J; junction bases left unmatched: 7. This sample was taken from a study of human T cells and chemical hapten exposure. The overall study: Per-sample TCR yields varied mainly from small pooled library volume differences.

TCRdb analysed the RACE reads with MiXCR anew, one entry per CDR3 protein. The data contain about 45,000 distinct CDR3 sequences, around 4.1% of them singletons. The specimen sequenced was whole blood. The clonotype was recovered from a female donor in good health. Some clones in this sample may be carry-over from other donors' samples. This chain uses TRBV9 with TRBJ2-3; 7 bases line up with TRBD2. The chain's CDR3 is CASSFLLASTQYF. CDR3 coding DNA: TGTGCCAGCAGCTTCCTACTAGCGTCTACGCAGTATTTT.